This T cell receptor (beta chain) was identified during a study of cytomegalovirus exposure and HLA in healthy donors. For the study at large: The same platform used for the 500 to 850 first-cohort repertoires was also used for the 120 validation repertoires, as a later analysis reported.

Study-wide results and limits: The authors confirmed in vitro that three CMV-associated chains were specific for CMV antigens. Subsequent analysis found a tendency for first-cohort TCR clusters to co-occur within the 120 or so validation repertoires.

Sequenced by immunoSEQ multiplex PCR; TCRdb stores in-frame clones only, minus some. The sample comprises some 350,000 clones, 87% of which are singletons, and over 1% rests with the top ten. A remark on this clone: Antigen specificity is unknown.

Germline values: CDR1 SGHDT, CDR2 YYEEEE. The junction had 8 bases not matched to a gene; V was cut back by 1 base and J by 1 base. The CDR3 sequence is 16 residues long. The material sequenced was PBMCs. The rearrangement uses TRBV5-6 and TRBJ2-7, with 7 bases lining up with TRBD1. This sequence originates from a woman aged 25 to 39 in good health and CMV-seropositive. CDR3 sequence (DNA): TGTGCCAGCAGCTTGTTAACAGGGGTTTCGTCCTACGAGCAGTACTTC. It specifies CASSLLTGVSSYEQYF.